Each of the 10 T cell receptor beta chains below was sequenced from the same sample in a study. In TCRdb, the 5' RACE reads were re-called with MiXCR into one record per CDR3 protein. Here the sample spans about 10,000 distinct CDR3 sequences, roughly 15% being singletons. The sorted Tregs were CD4+CD25+CD127-/low cells. The sample comprised Tregs sorted from blood. These receptors were collected from a female donor with breast cancer.

As concerns this clonotype: This is likely a read error, given that the CDR3 carries no conserved phenylalanine or tryptophan at its end. The CDR3 DNA is TGTGCCAGCAGCCCTGGAGGGGTATTTACTGAAGCTTTCCCT. Encoded protein: CASSPGGVFTEAFP. This chain joins TRBV5-6 and TRBJ1-1, with D tentatively TRBD1 (5 bases). The CDR3 is 14 residues long. Germline loops: CDR1 SGHDT, CDR2 YYEEEE. V lost 4 bases and J 5 bases, leaving 15 bases between the germline ends.

This clonotype was seen many times. CDR3 DNA sequence: TGCGCCAGCAGCGAGCAGGGACACTCCTACGAGCAGTACTTC. Its translation is CASSEQGHSYEQYF. The chain joins TRBV5-1 to TRBJ2-7; D might be TRBD1 (6 bases). Germline V CDR1 and CDR2: SGHRS, YFSETQ. The CDR3 is made up of 14 amino acids. The ends were cut back, 4 bases at V and 0 bases at J, with 11 bases in the middle.

This clonotype is labeled medium-sized. This chain connects TRBV10-3 to TRBJ2-2, with D tentatively TRBD2 (6 bases). The CDR3 is made up of 15 amino acids. Germline V gene data show CDR1 as ENHRY and CDR2 as SYGVKD. V was pared by 7 bases and J by 6 bases, with 18 bases between. The CDR3 sequence: CAITPGLTRSGELFF. The CDR3 region has the DNA TGTGCCATCACTCCGGGACTGACCCGTTCCGGGGAGCTGTTTTTT.

In its sample, this clonotype was seen many times. This chain uses TRBV7-3 with TRBJ2-3; 12 positions match TRBD2. The CDR3 consists of 18 residues. V lost 3 bases to trimming and J lost 2 bases; unmatched junction nucleotides: 9. Germline V gene data show CDR1 as SGHTA and CDR2 as FQGTGA. CDR3 amino acids: CASSFGLAGGKYTDTQYF. As DNA, the CDR3 is TGTGCCAGCAGCTTCGGCCTAGCGGGGGGGAAATACACAGATACGCAGTATTTT.

By share of the sample, this clonotype is medium-sized. V usage is TRBV20-1 and J usage is TRBJ2-4; D perhaps matches TRBD1 (5 bases). Germline-derived CDR1 and CDR2 are DFQATT and SNEGSKA (reference sequence). The germline V and J ends were trimmed by 1 base and 0 bases, with 13 bases remaining between them. The CDR3 covers 16 residues. The CDR3 here is CSARAQGVIAKNIQYF. The CDR3 nucleotides are TGCAGTGCTAGAGCTCAGGGTGTCATAGCCAAAAACATTCAGTACTTC.

By share, this clonotype counts as medium-sized (0.01 to 0.1%). V is TRBV4-1 and J is TRBJ2-1; 9 bases align to TRBD2. Germline CDR1 reads MGHRA; CDR2 reads YSYEKL. The CDR3 spans 15 residues. The J segment lost 5 bases and the V segment lost 4 bases, leaving 6 bases of the junction unmatched. CDR3 sequence reads: CASSRLAGVNNEQFF. In DNA form, the CDR3 reads TGCGCCAGCAGCCGTTTAGCGGGAGTCAACAATGAGCAGTTCTTC.

By sample share, this clonotype is medium-sized. The V gene is TRBV20-1, the J gene TRBJ2-5; weak D call: TRBD2 (5 bases). Germline V gene data show CDR1 as DFQATT and CDR2 as SNEGSKA (reference sequence). V shed 3 bases and J shed 2 bases, with 10 bases lying between them. The CDR3 runs 13 residues. The CDR3 region is CSASGLLQETQYF. CDR3 DNA sequence: TGCAGTGCTAGCGGACTCTTACAAGAGACCCAGTACTTC.

This chain uses TRBV13 with TRBJ2-3, with 9 bases lining up with TRBD2. V lost 5 bases and J lost 3; bases outside the gene matches: 6. The V gene's germline CDR1 is PRHDT and CDR2 FYEKMQ (reference sequence). This CDR3 is 15 amino acids long. As DNA, the CDR3 is TGTGCCAGCAGCATTAGCGGGAGAGGGACAGATACGCAGTATTTT. This translates into CASSISGRGTDTQYF.

Many counts were recorded for this clonotype. The genes are TRBV5-5 and TRBJ2-6, with 8 nucleotides matching TRBD2. Germline V gene lookup returns CDR1 SGHKS and CDR2 YYEKEE (reference sequence). V trimming: 3 bases; J trimming: 0 bases; junction bases outside the gene matches: 8. This CDR3 comprises 18 residues. The CDR3: CASSWAGGRFSGANVLTF. In DNA form, the CDR3 reads TGTGCCAGCAGCTGGGCGGGGGGCCGCTTCTCTGGGGCCAACGTCCTGACTTTC.

This clonotype occurred many times. The chain links TRBV2 to TRBJ2-7; TRBD1 or TRBD2 may be the D gene (6 bases each). The CDR3 totals 14 residues. The V gene lost 3 bases and the J gene lost 3 bases, with 12 bases spanning the gap. Germline CDR1 reads SNHLY; CDR2 reads FYNNEI. The CDR3 protein is CASSDQRGDYEQYF. The CDR3 nucleotides are TGTGCCAGCAGTGATCAGAGGGGGGACTACGAGCAGTACTTC.